This T cell receptor (beta chain) was captured by sequencing in a study of T cells in localized non-small cell lung cancer. Notes on the study in general: There was higher T cell clonality in uninvolved adjacent lung than in tumor, and it was highest there. Only one tumor region was sequenced, so heterogeneity remains possible.

The method was immunoSEQ multiplex PCR; TCRdb's version includes in-frame clones alone and lacks a portion of them. The table shows 70,000 to 95,000 clones, with about nine tenths occurring only once. Concerning this clone: What it binds is not known.

The V and J ends lost 2 bases and 1 base respectively, with 6 bases between them. The CDR3 is 15 residues long. Looked up from germline, CDR1 is WSHSY and CDR2 is SAAADI. The clonotype originates from a woman aged 35 to 69 with stage II squamous cell lung carcinoma. The sequencing here drew on PBMCs, taken before any cancer treatment. The chain uses TRBV10-2 and TRBJ1-6; tentative D call: TRBD1 (6 bases). The CDR3 reads CASSERGSYNSPLHF. CDR3 DNA sequence: TGCGCCAGCAGTGAGAGGGGGTCCTATAATTCACCCCTCCACTTT.